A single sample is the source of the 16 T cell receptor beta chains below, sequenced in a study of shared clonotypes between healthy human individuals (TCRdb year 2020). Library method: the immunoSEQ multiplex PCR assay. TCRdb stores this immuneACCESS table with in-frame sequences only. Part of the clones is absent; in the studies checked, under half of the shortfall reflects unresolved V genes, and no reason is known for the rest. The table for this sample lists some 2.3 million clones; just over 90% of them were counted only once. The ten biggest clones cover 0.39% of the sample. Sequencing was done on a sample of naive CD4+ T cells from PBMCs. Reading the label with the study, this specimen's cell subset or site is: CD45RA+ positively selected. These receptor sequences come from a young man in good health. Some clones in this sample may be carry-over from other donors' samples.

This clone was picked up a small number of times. CDR3 in DNA: TGTGCCAGCAGTTACTCTATCAGGATGAACACTGAAGCTTTCTTT. It codes for CASSYSIRMNTEAFF. The rearrangement joins TRBV6-5 to TRBJ1-1; D gene unclear. The V gene's germline CDR1 is MNHEY and CDR2 SVGAGI. The CDR3 has 15 residues. V gave up 0 bases and J gave up 0 bases, with 8 bases separating them.

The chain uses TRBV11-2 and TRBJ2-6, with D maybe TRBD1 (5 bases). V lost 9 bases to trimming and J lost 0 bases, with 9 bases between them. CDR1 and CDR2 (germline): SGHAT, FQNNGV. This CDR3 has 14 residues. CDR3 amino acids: CASEQASGANVLTF. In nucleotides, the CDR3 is TGTGCCAGTGAACAGGCCTCTGGGGCCAACGTCCTGACTTTC.

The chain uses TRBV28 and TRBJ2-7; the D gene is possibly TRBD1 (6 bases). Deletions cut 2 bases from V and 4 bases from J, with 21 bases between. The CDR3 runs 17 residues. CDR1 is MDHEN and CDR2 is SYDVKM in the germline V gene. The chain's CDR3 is CASSLAQDRDKGYEQYF. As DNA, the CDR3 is TGTGCCAGCAGTTTAGCCCAGGACCGGGACAAGGGATACGAGCAGTACTTC.

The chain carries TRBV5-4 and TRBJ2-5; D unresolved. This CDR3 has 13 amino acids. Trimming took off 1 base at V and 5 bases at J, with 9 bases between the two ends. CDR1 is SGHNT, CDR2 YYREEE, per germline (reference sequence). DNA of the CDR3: TGTGCCAGCAGCTTGCAGATTACGGAGACCCAGTACTTC. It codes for CASSLQITETQYF.

This chain's CDR3 is CASSNRGLSTEAFF. The CDR3, as DNA: TGTGCCAGCAGTAACAGGGGGCTGAGCACTGAAGCTTTCTTT. V gene TRBV6-5 combines with J gene TRBJ1-1, with TRBD1 identical over 9 bases. With 5 bases clipped from V and 4 bases from J, the junction kept 5 bases outside the gene matches. The germline V gene has CDR1 MNHEY and CDR2 SVGAGI. The CDR3 sequence is 14 residues long.

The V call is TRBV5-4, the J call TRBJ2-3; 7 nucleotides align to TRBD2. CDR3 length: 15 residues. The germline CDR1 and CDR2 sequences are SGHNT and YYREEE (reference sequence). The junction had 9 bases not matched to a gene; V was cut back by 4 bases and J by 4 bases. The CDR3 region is CASSPGLGRADTQYF. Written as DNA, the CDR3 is TGTGCCAGCAGCCCTGGACTAGGAAGGGCAGATACGCAGTATTTT.

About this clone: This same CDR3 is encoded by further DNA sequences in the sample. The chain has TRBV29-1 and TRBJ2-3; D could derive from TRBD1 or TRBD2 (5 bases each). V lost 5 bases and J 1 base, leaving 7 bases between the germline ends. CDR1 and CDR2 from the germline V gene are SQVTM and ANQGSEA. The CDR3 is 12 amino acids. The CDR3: CSVQGRTDTQYF. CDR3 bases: TGCAGCGTTCAGGGACGCACAGATACGCAGTATTTT.

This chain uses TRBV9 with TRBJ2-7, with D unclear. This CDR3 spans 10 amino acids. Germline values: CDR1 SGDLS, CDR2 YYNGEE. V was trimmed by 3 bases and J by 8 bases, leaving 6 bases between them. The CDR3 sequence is CASSGEKQYF. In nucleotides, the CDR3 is TGTGCCAGCAGCGGAGAAAAGCAGTACTTC.

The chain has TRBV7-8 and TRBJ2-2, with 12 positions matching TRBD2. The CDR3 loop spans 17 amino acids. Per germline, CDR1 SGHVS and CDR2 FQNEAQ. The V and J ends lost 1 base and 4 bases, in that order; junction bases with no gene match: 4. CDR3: CASSLGTSGTTTGELFF. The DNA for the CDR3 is TGTGCCAGCAGCTTAGGGACTAGCGGGACAACCACCGGGGAGCTGTTTTTT.

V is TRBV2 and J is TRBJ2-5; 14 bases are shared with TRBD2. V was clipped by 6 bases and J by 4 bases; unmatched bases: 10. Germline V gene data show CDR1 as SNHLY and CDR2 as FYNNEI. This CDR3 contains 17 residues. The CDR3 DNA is TGTGCCAGCAGCCAGGGACTAGCGGGAGTGGGCCGAGAGACCCAGTACTTC. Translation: CASSQGLAGVGRETQYF.

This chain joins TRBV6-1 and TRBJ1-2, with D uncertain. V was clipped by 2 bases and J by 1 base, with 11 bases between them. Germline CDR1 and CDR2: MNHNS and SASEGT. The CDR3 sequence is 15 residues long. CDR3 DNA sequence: TGTGCCAGCAGTGAAAGTTCGGACCATAACTATGGCTACACCTTC. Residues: CASSESSDHNYGYTF.

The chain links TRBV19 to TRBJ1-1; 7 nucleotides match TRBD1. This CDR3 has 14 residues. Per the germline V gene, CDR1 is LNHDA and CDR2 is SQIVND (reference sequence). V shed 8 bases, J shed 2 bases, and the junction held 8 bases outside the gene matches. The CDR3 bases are TGTGCCAGTGACCAGGGGGGAAAAAACACTGAAGCTTTCTTT. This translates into CASDQGGKNTEAFF.

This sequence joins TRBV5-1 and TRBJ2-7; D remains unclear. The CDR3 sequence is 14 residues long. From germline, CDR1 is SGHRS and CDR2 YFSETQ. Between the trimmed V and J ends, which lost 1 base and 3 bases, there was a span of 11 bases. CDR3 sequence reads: CASSLPASDYEQYF. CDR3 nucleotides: TGCGCCAGCAGCTTGCCCGCCAGCGACTACGAGCAGTACTTC.

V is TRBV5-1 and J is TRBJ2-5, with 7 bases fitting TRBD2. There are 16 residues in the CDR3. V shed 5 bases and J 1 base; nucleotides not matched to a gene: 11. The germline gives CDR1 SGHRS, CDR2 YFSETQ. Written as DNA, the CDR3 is TGCGCCAGCAGGAACGTTGCGGGGGTCTCCCAAGAGACCCAGTACTTC. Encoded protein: CASRNVAGVSQETQYF.

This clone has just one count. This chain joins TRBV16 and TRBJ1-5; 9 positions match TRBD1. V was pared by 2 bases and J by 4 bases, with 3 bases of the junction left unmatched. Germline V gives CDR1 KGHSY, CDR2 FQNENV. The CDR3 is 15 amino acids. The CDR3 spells CASSQDRGTNQPQHF. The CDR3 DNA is TGTGCCAGCAGCCAAGACAGGGGGACGAATCAGCCCCAGCATTTT.

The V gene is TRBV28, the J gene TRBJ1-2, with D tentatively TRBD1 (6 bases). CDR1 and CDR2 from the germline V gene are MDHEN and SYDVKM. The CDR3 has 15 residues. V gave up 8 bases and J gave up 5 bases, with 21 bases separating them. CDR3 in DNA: TGTGCCAGCGGAAGGTCGACAGGTGCAACGTATGGCTACACCTTC. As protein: CASGRSTGATYGYTF.